This is a list of T cell receptor beta chains from one sample in a study of CD8 T cells in Susac syndrome. TCRdb used MiXCR to reprocess the immunoSEQ multiplex PCR reads, holding one entry per CDR3 protein. Among about 120,000 distinct CDR3 sequences listed, around 94% were seen once. Sequenced: CD8+ T cells from PBMCs. The receptors stem from a human donor with Susac syndrome. CDR3s include the opening cysteine and the closing phenylalanine or tryptophan. The D gene is left open where the match is weak. Only part of the rows carry a size: once, few, many, or a class if the clone is expanded.

v_gene	d_gene	j_gene	abundance	CDR3nt	CDR3aa
TRBV21-1	NA	TRBJ2-3	NA	TGTGCCAGCAGCAAAGGGGCCACTAGCGGGGGAGTAGATACGCAGTATTTT	CASSKGATSGGVDTQYF
TRBV20-1	NA	TRBJ2-7	NA	TGCAGTGCTAGAACGTTCGGGACGGTCGCCTACGAGCAGTACTTC	CSARTFGTVAYEQYF
TRBV5-6	NA	TRBJ2-5	few	TGTGCCAGCAGCTCGGACTACCAAGAGACCCAGTACTTC	CASSSDYQETQYF
TRBV7-2	NA	TRBJ2-2	NA	TGTGCCAGCAGCTTGGGCGATGGGGAGCTGTTTTTT	CASSLGDGELFF
TRBV27	NA	TRBJ1-1	NA	TGTGCCAGCAGTTTACTCTCAGACACTGAAGCCTTCTTT	CASSLLSDTEAFF
TRBV5-1	NA	TRBJ1-1	NA	TGCGCCAGCAGCTTGAGGCAGGTTAGCTTGAACACTGAAGCTTTCTTT	CASSLRQVSLNTEAFF
TRBV3-1	NA	TRBJ2-7	NA	TGTGCCAGCAGCCAAGAAAGGGGGAGGGGCGAGCAGTACTTC	CASSQERGRGEQYF
TRBV29-1	NA	TRBJ1-2	once	TGCAGCGTTGAAGATTTCGGCTACACCTTC	CSVEDFGYTF
TRBV5-6	TRBD1	TRBJ2-7	NA	TGTGCCAGCAGGCTCGGACAGGGGGCTTTCTACGAGCAGTACTTC	CASRLGQGAFYEQYF
TRBV12-3/TRBV12-4	TRBD2	TRBJ2-5	NA	TGTGCCAGCAGTCGACTAGCGGGGGGGCGAGAGACCCAGTACTTC	CASSRLAGGRETQYF
TRBV14	TRBD1	TRBJ1-2	NA	TGTGCCAGCAGCCAAGATCCCTCCGGACAGGGCTCCGGCTACACCTTC	CASSQDPSGQGSGYTF